These T cell receptor beta chains were read from a single sample in a study of liver allograft versus peripheral blood T cells. TCRdb re-analysed the reads in MiXCR, keeping a single row per CDR3 protein. The sample includes 15,000 to 20,000 distinct CDR3 sequences, 22% of them seen just once. The origin of the receptors is a human patient who had a liver transplant. Some T cells may originate from the graft donor. The CDR3 runs from the conserved cysteine through the conserved F or W. A D gene is named only where the DNA matches it firmly. Clone size is shown for a subset of rows, as once, few, many or a class of expanded clone.

V	size	J	length	D	CDR3	DNA
TRBV7-2	few	TRBJ2-1	15	TRBD1	CASSPGPGQGSEQFF	TGTGCCAGCAGCCCTGGCCCGGGACAGGGCAGTGAGCAGTTCTTC
TRBV6-1	few	TRBJ1-2	13	-	CASRGGPVDGYTF	TGTGCCAGCAGGGGGGGCCCGGTGGATGGCTACACCTTC
TRBV6-6	few	TRBJ2-3	13	-	CASSFSSPDTQYF	TGTGCCAGCAGTTTTTCTAGCCCAGATACGCAGTATTTT
TRBV20-1	-	TRBJ2-2	11	TRBD1	CSAPDRGELFF	TGCAGTGCCCCTGACAGGGGAGAGCTGTTTTTT
TRBV15	-	TRBJ1-2	15	TRBD1	CATSPRGGDNYGYTF	TGTGCCACCAGCCCCAGGGGGGGAGATAACTATGGCTACACCTTC
TRBV28	few	TRBJ2-3	14	-	CASSLRSSRDTQYF	TGTGCCAGCAGTCTACGGTCTAGTAGAGATACGCAGTATTTT
TRBV24-1	many	TRBJ1-1	12	-	CATSGQHTEAFF	TGTGCCACCAGCGGACAGCACACTGAAGCTTTCTTT
TRBV11-2	-	TRBJ2-1	19	TRBD2	CASSFGLAGGPGSYNEQFF	TGTGCCAGCAGCTTCGGGCTAGCGGGGGGCCCAGGTTCCTACAATGAGCAGTTCTTC
TRBV6-1	many	TRBJ1-2	15	TRBD1	CASSKPGQEIYGYTF	TGTGCCAGCAGTAAACCGGGACAGGAGATCTATGGCTACACCTTC
TRBV15	-	TRBJ1-5	16	-	CATSRPQGRLPGPQHF	TGTGCCACCAGCAGACCTCAAGGCCGGCTCCCTGGGCCCCAGCATTTT
TRBV20-1	few	TRBJ2-1	15	TRBD2	CSARDLAGGGNEQFF	TGCAGTGCTAGAGATCTAGCGGGAGGGGGCAATGAGCAGTTCTTC
TRBV18	many	TRBJ1-6	13	-	CASSPRRESPLHF	TGTGCCAGCTCACCACGGCGGGAATCACCCCTCCACTTT
TRBV29-1	large	TRBJ2-3	14	-	CSVESRPSTDTQYF	TGCAGCGTTGAATCCAGGCCGAGCACAGATACGCAGTATTTT
TRBV5-4	few	TRBJ1-1	13	-	CASSFDGNTEAFF	TGTGCCAGCAGTTTTGACGGGAACACTGAAGCTTTCTTT
TRBV28	few	TRBJ2-1	14	TRBD2	CASRLSGSYNEQFF	TGTGCCAGCAGACTTAGCGGGAGCTACAATGAGCAGTTCTTC
TRBV18	-	TRBJ2-3	15	-	CASSPPQVSTDTQYF	TGTGCCAGCTCACCACCGCAGGTTAGCACAGATACGCAGTATTTT
TRBV12-3/TRBV12-4	few	TRBJ1-5	16	-	CASSKGAPRGNQPQHF	TGTGCCAGCAGTAAAGGGGCACCCCGAGGCAATCAGCCCCAGCATTTT
TRBV6-2/TRBV6-3	few	TRBJ1-5	13	-	CASSFSSNQPQHF	TGTGCCAGCAGTTTTAGCAGCAATCAGCCCCAGCATTTT
TRBV12-5	-	TRBJ1-1	16	-	CASSLVYLISGTEAFF	TGTGCCAGCAGTTTAGTCTACTTGATATCGGGCACTGAAGCTTTCTTT
TRBV6-2/TRBV6-3	medium-sized	TRBJ2-1	13	TRBD2	CASKREGYNEQFF	TGTGCCAGCAAGCGGGAGGGTTACAATGAGCAGTTCTTC
TRBV7-9	many	TRBJ2-5	15	-	CASSTQGQPQETQYF	TGTGCCAGCAGCACCCAGGGACAACCCCAAGAGACCCAGTACTTC
TRBV28	-	TRBJ1-5	13	-	CAMGRGTRQPQHF	TGTGCCATGGGGAGGGGAACAAGGCAGCCCCAGCATTTT
TRBV13	medium-sized	TRBJ2-1	16	TRBD2	CASSFDTLAGGHEQFF	TGTGCCAGCAGCTTTGATACCCTAGCGGGGGGACATGAGCAGTTCTTC
TRBV24-1	-	TRBJ1-1	12	-	CATQPSNTEAFF	TGTGCCACCCAGCCCTCGAACACTGAAGCTTTCTTT
TRBV15	many	TRBJ2-7	17	TRBD1	CATSRSAPGQGDYEQYF	TGTGCCACCAGCAGATCAGCTCCGGGACAGGGGGACTACGAGCAGTACTTC
TRBV19	-	TRBJ1-1	13	-	CASSIQGPTEAFF	TGTGCCAGTAGTATCCAGGGGCCCACTGAAGCTTTCTTT
TRBV5-6	few	TRBJ1-6	15	-	CASSLDPGDNSPLHF	TGTGCCAGCAGCTTGGATCCGGGAGATAATTCACCCCTCCACTTT
TRBV6-2/TRBV6-3	medium-sized	TRBJ2-7	12	-	CASSRTFDEQYF	TGTGCCAGCAGCCGGACTTTCGACGAGCAGTACTTC
TRBV5-4	few	TRBJ2-1	14	-	CASSSTFGGNEQFF	TGTGCCAGCAGTTCCACTTTCGGCGGGAATGAGCAGTTCTTC
TRBV12-3/TRBV12-4	once	TRBJ2-4	14	-	CASSRPHSKNIQYF	TGTGCCAGCAGTCGGCCCCACTCCAAAAACATTCAGTACTTC
TRBV6-1	medium-sized	TRBJ2-5	13	-	CASSEAYQETQYF	TGTGCCAGCAGTGAAGCGTACCAAGAGACCCAGTACTTC
TRBV7-9	-	TRBJ2-1	13	-	CASSLDLGREQFF	TGTGCCAGCAGTTTGGATCTGGGACGAGAGCAGTTCTTC
TRBV7-9	few	TRBJ1-1	13	-	CASSLEGGTEAFF	TGTGCCAGCAGCTTAGAGGGAGGAACTGAAGCTTTCTTT
TRBV19	-	TRBJ2-1	16	TRBD1	CASSGTGTGDYNEQFF	TGTGCCAGTAGTGGAACCGGGACAGGGGACTACAATGAGCAGTTCTTC
TRBV6-1	medium-sized	TRBJ1-2	19	-	CASSEWQTFRQAPLYGYTF	TGTGCCAGCAGTGAATGGCAGACTTTTCGACAGGCCCCCCTCTATGGCTACACCTTC
TRBV9	many	TRBJ1-1	14	-	CASSVEPKDTEAFF	TGTGCCAGCAGCGTAGAACCTAAGGACACTGAAGCTTTCTTT
TRBV10-3	many	TRBJ2-3	14	TRBD1	CAISSGQGSNTQYF	TGTGCCATCAGCTCGGGACAGGGGAGTAATACGCAGTATTTT
TRBV6-1	-	TRBJ1-4	16	TRBD1	CARSAETGTGLGKLFF	TGTGCCAGAAGTGCTGAAACCGGGACAGGGCTAGGGAAACTGTTTTTT
TRBV18	medium-sized	TRBJ1-4	17	TRBD1	CASSSGQGGATNEKLFF	TGTGCCAGCTCTTCAGGACAGGGGGGAGCAACTAATGAAAAACTGTTTTTT
TRBV27	-	TRBJ2-3	15	-	CASRLTGTSTDTQYF	TGTGCCAGCAGGCTGACAGGGACTAGCACAGATACGCAGTATTTT
TRBV6-2/TRBV6-3	few	TRBJ2-7	15	TRBD2	CASRRLAGGSYEQYF	TGTGCCAGCAGGCGACTAGCGGGAGGATCGTACGAGCAGTACTTC
TRBV5-4	-	TRBJ2-5	15	-	CASSPPGQPQETQYF	TGTGCCAGCAGTCCTCCGGGACAACCCCAAGAGACCCAGTACTTC
TRBV12-3/TRBV12-4	few	TRBJ1-5	14	TRBD1	CASSRQGSNQPQHF	TGTGCCAGCAGCCGACAGGGTAGCAATCAGCCCCAGCATTTT
TRBV6-1	medium-sized	TRBJ2-2	14	-	CASCPGANTGELFF	TGTGCCAGCTGCCCGGGAGCAAACACCGGGGAGCTGTTTTTT
TRBV20-1	few	TRBJ2-3	10	-	CSAGVDTQYF	TGCAGTGCGGGCGTGGATACGCAGTATTTT
TRBV6-6	-	TRBJ1-5	14	TRBD1	CASSGQGPGQPQHF	TGTGCCAGCAGTGGACAGGGGCCCGGTCAGCCCCAGCATTTT
TRBV24-1	many	TRBJ2-5	18	TRBD1	CATSDPTYDRGLGETQYF	TGTGCCACCAGTGACCCGACCTACGACAGGGGGCTAGGTGAGACCCAGTACTTC
TRBV5-5	few	TRBJ2-6	18	-	CASSLAGLSLSGANVLTF	TGTGCCAGCAGCTTGGCCGGGTTAAGTCTTTCTGGGGCCAACGTCCTGACTTTC
TRBV6-2/TRBV6-3	many	TRBJ2-1	17	-	CASSYSRFGSSTGEQFF	TGTGCCAGCAGTTACTCGCGGTTCGGCTCCTCTACAGGTGAGCAGTTCTTC
TRBV19	few	TRBJ1-4	17	-	CASTPRIGVGSEEKLFF	TGTGCCAGTACCCCGAGGATAGGGGTGGGCTCGGAAGAAAAACTGTTTTTT
TRBV13	-	TRBJ2-3	13	-	CASSVISTDTQYF	TGTGCCAGCAGCGTTATCAGCACAGATACGCAGTATTTT
TRBV5-5	-	TRBJ2-1	14	-	CASSQDSSYNEQFF	TGTGCCAGCAGCCAGGACAGCTCCTACAATGAGCAGTTCTTC
TRBV19	-	TRBJ2-1	13	-	CASSRAGRTEQFF	TGTGCCAGTAGTAGGGCTGGGAGAACTGAGCAGTTCTTC
TRBV20-1	few	TRBJ2-3	15	TRBD1	CSAPGQGTLTDTQYF	TGCAGTGCGCCGGGACAGGGAACCCTCACAGATACGCAGTATTTT
TRBV7-9	few	TRBJ2-1	11	TRBD1	CASNTGGEQFF	TGTGCCAGCAACACAGGGGGTGAGCAGTTCTTC
TRBV5-5	-	TRBJ1-1	13	-	CASIRLGDTEAFF	TGTGCCAGCATCAGACTAGGGGACACTGAAGCTTTCTTT